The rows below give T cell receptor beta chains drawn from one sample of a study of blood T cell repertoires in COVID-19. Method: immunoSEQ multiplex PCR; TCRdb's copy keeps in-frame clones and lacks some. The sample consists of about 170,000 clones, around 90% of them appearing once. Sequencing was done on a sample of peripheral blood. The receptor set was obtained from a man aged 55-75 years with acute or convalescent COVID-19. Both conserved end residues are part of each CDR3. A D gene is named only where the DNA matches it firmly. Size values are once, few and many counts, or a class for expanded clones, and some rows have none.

TGTGCCAGCAGCCAGGGGACAGGGCCGTACGAGCAGTACTTC | CASSQGTGPYEQYF | . | TRBV14 | TRBD1 | TRBJ2-7
TGTGCCAGCAGCGTACAGGGCTCTGGGACTGAAGCTTTCTTT | CASSVQGSGTEAFF | . | TRBV9 | . | TRBJ1-1
TGTGCCTTTGGGCCTAGCACAGATACGCAGTATTTT | CAFGPSTDTQYF | . | TRBV10-3 | . | TRBJ2-3
TGTGCCTGGGCCCCTGGCGGTACTAACTATGGCTACACCTTC | CAWAPGGTNYGYTF | . | TRBV30 | . | TRBJ1-2
TGTGCCAGCAGTCTAATAGCGGGAGCGTACAATGAGCAGTTCTTC | CASSLIAGAYNEQFF | . | TRBV11-3 | TRBD2 | TRBJ2-1
TGTGCCAGCAGCGTACAGGGGGCCGGAGAGACCCAGTACTTC | CASSVQGAGETQYF | . | TRBV9 | TRBD1 | TRBJ2-5
TGCGCCAGCAGCTTGGGGGCAGGGGAATTGTATGGCTACACCTTC | CASSLGAGELYGYTF | . | TRBV5-1 | . | TRBJ1-2
TGTGCCAGCAGCTTAGGGGGGACGACAGGGGAAGCTTTCTTT | CASSLGGTTGEAFF | . | TRBV11-2 | TRBD1 | TRBJ1-1
TGCAGCGTTCGGACAAGGACACCGAACACTGAAGCTTTCTTT | CSVRTRTPNTEAFF | . | TRBV29-1 | . | TRBJ1-1
TGTGCCAGCAGTGCTAACCGGGACAGGGGGAGAGCTTTCTTT | CASSANRDRGRAFF | . | TRBV6-2/TRBV6-3 | TRBD1 | TRBJ1-1
TGTGCCAGTAGTATATCGAGGGCCGGAAACACCATATATTTT | CASSISRAGNTIYF | once | TRBV19 | . | TRBJ1-3
TGTGCCAGCAGCTTCTCGGGGATAGGAGCTTTCTTT | CASSFSGIGAFF | . | TRBV14 | . | TRBJ1-1
TGTGCCTTGGGGGGGACGAACACCGGGGAGCTGTTTTTT | CALGGTNTGELFF | . | TRBV30 | TRBD2 | TRBJ2-2
TGCGCCAGCAGCTTTATGTCGGATCAGCCCCAGCATTTT | CASSFMSDQPQHF | . | TRBV5-1 | . | TRBJ1-5
TGTGCCAGCAGCCCGGGACAGGATAGCAATCAGCCCCAGCATTTT | CASSPGQDSNQPQHF | . | TRBV7-9 | TRBD1 | TRBJ1-5
TGTGCCAGCAGCCTCTCCTTCTACAATGAGCAGTTCTTC | CASSLSFYNEQFF | . | TRBV5-6 | . | TRBJ2-1
TGCGCCAGCGACCCTGGACAGGGAACCTATGGCTACACCTTC | CASDPGQGTYGYTF | . | TRBV5-1 | TRBD1 | TRBJ1-2
TGCGCCAGCAGCCACGTAACGACAGGCTCTGGAAACACCATATATTTT | CASSHVTTGSGNTIYF | . | TRBV4-3 | . | TRBJ1-3
TGTGCTAGTGGTTTGGTAATACAGGGCCCAGATACGCAGTATTTT | CASGLVIQGPDTQYF | . | TRBV12-5 | . | TRBJ2-3
TGTGCCAGCAGCCGGACAGGGCAAGAGACCCAGTACTTC | CASSRTGQETQYF | . | TRBV6-5 | TRBD1 | TRBJ2-5
TGTGCCAGCAGCCCGGGGAAACAGGGTTACCATGAGCAGTTCTTC | CASSPGKQGYHEQFF | . | TRBV7-9 | . | TRBJ2-1
TGCGCCAGCAGTGCGGGACAGGGGAACACTGAAGCTTTCTTT | CASSAGQGNTEAFF | . | TRBV10-2 | TRBD1 | TRBJ1-1
TGTGCCAGCCGGGACAGGGGTAACAATGAGCAGTTCTTC | CASRDRGNNEQFF | . | TRBV12-3/TRBV12-4 | TRBD1 | TRBJ2-1
TGTGCCAGCAGCTTTACCGGACAGGGAGGCGATGAAAAACTGTTTTTT | CASSFTGQGGDEKLFF | . | TRBV7-9 | TRBD1 | TRBJ1-4
TGTGCCAGCAGCGTAGGGCAGGGCCCCTACGAGCAGTACTTC | CASSVGQGPYEQYF | few | TRBV9 | . | TRBJ2-7
TGCGCCAGCAGCCGGACTAGCGGCACCTACAATGAGCAGTTCTTC | CASSRTSGTYNEQFF | . | TRBV5-1 | TRBD2 | TRBJ2-1
TGTGCCACCTCCCAGGGGGGCTCTGGGGCCAACGTCCTGACTTTC | CATSQGGSGANVLTF | . | TRBV19 | . | TRBJ2-6
TGTGCCACCAGTGATTCAGGGTTGAACACTGAAGCTTTCTTT | CATSDSGLNTEAFF | . | TRBV24-1 | . | TRBJ1-1
TGCGCCAGCAGCTACGGACATGGCGGGGAGCCCCAGCATTTT | CASSYGHGGEPQHF | . | TRBV5-1 | . | TRBJ1-5
TGTGCCAGCAGTGAACAGGGAGGGGGGGAGACCCAGTACTTC | CASSEQGGGETQYF | . | TRBV6-1 | . | TRBJ2-5